This paragraph covers one T cell receptor (beta chain) sequence. This sample is drawn from a study of blood T cell repertoires in COVID-19. As for the study in general: Samples came from the United States, Italy and Spain, spanning acute and convalescent COVID-19. In each case, the material was cDNA or gDNA derived from T cells, B-cell-depleted T cells, or PBMCs.

Clones were read by immunoSEQ multiplex PCR, and TCRdb kept only the in-frame ones, dropping some. The sample lists hundreds of thousands of clones; 80% to 90% were seen once. Germline V gene sequence: CDR1 LGHDT, CDR2 YNNKEL (reference sequence). The CDR3 consists of 14 residues. V lost 4 bases to trimming and J lost 0 bases, with 10 bases between them. The sequenced sample consisted of peripheral blood. The chain couples TRBV3-1 (or the pseudogene TRBV3-2) to TRBJ2-7; D may be TRBD1 (6 bases). The receptor comes from a woman in her 30s with active or convalescent COVID-19. CDR3 sequence: CASSPTGLSYEQYF. The CDR3, as DNA: TGTGCCAGCAGCCCGACAGGTCTCTCCTACGAGCAGTACTTC.